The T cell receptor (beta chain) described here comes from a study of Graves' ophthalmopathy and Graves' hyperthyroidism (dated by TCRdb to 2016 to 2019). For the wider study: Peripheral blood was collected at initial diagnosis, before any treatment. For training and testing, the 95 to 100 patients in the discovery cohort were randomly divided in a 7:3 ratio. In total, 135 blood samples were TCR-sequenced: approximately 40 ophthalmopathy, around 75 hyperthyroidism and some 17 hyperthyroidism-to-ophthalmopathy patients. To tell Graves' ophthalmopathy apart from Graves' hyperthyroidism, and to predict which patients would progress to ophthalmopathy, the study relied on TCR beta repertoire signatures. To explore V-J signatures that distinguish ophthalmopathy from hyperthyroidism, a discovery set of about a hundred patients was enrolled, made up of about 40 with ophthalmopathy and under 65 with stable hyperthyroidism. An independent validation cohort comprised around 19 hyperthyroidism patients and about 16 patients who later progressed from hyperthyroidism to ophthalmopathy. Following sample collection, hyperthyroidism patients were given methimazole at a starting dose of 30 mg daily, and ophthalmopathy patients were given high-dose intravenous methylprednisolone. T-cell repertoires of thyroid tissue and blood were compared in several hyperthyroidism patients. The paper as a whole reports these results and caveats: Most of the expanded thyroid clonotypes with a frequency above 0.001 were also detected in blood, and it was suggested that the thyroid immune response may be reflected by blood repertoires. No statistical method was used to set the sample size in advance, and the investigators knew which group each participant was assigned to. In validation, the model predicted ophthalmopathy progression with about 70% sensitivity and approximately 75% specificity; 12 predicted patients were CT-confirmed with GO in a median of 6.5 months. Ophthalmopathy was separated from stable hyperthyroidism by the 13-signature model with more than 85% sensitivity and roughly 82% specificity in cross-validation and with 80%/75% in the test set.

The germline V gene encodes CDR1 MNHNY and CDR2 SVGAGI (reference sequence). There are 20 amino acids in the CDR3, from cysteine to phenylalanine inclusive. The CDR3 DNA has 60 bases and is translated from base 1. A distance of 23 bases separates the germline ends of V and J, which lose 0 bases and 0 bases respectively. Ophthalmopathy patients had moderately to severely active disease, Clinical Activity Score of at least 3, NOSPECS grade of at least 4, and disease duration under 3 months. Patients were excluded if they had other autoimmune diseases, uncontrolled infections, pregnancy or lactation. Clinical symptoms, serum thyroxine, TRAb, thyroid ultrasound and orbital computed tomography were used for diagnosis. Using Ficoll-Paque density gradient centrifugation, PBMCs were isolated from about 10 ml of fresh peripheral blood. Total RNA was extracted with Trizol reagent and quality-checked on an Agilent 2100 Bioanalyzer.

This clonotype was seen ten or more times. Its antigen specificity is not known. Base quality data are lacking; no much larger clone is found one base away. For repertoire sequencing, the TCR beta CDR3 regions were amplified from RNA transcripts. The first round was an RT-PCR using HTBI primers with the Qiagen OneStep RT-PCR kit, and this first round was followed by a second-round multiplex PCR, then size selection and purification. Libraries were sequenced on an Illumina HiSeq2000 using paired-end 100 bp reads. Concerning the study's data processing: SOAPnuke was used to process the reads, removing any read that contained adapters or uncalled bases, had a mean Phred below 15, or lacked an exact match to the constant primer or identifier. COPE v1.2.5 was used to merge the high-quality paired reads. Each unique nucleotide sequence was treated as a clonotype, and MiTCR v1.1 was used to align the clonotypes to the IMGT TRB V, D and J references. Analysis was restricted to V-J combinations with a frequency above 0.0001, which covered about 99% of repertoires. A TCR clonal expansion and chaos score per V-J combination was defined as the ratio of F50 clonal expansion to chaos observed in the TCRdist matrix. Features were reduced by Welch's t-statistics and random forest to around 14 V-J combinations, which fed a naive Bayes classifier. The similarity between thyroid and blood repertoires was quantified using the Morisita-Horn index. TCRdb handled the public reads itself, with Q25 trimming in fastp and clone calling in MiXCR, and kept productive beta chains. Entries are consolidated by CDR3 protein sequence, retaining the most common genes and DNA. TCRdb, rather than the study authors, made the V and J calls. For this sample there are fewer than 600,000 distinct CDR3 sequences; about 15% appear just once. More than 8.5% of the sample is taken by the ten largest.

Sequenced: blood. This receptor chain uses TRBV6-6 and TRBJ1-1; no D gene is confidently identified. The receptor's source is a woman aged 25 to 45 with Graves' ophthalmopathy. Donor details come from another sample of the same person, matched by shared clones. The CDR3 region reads CASSYSDLPPPSLMNTEAFF. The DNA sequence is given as TGTGCCAGCAGTTACTCGGACCTACCCCCTCCGAGCCTCATGAACACTGAAGCTTTCTTT.